The present entry profiles one T cell receptor beta chain with its context. No cognate antigen has been identified for it. The input lacks base qualities; no much larger clone sits a single base away. This record belongs to a study of T cell changes during pregnancy in multiple sclerosis (dated 2019 in TCRdb). For the wider study: The study examined how the T cell repertoire changed over the course of pregnancy in women with multiple sclerosis.

Library preparation used the immunoSEQ multiplex PCR assay. This is the immuneACCESS table as TCRdb keeps it, with only in-frame sequences that have V and J called. A part of the clones is gone; compared with another copy, unresolved V genes explain less than half, and the rest is unexplained. Across this sample there are about 88,000 clones, with 92% seen only once. The ten largest account for more than 1.5% of the sample. V is reduced by 7 bases and J by 7 bases, leaving a spacing of 13 bases between them. From the cysteine through the phenylalanine, the CDR3 covers 13 amino acids. Kept here is only the CDR3 DNA, which spans 39 bases and is read in frame from base 1. For CDR1 and CDR2, the germline V gene lists SGHAT and FQNNGV.

The sample in question was peripheral blood, obtained in the first trimester of pregnancy. The TCR comes from a female donor with multiple sclerosis, enrolled in a pregnancy study. This chain is built from TRBV11-2 and TRBJ2-2; the best D guess is TRBD2, with 5 bases matching. The DNA reads TGTGCCAGCACCCAGACGGAGGTCGGGGAGCTGTTTTTT. Translated, it gives CASTQTEVGELFF.